The clone carrying this T cell receptor (beta chain) has just one count. This entry is derived from a study of blood T cell repertoires in COVID-19. Per the germline V gene, CDR1 is MNHEY and CDR2 is SMNVEV (reference sequence). The CDR3 consists of 15 residues. V trimming: 6 bases; J trimming: 4 bases; junction bases outside the gene matches: 7. The method was immunoSEQ multiplex PCR; TCRdb's version includes in-frame clones alone and lacks a portion of them. The repertoire includes a few hundred thousand clones, roughly 88% of them detected once, and approximately 4% sits in the top ten. This receptor was taken from a woman in her twenties or thirties who had recovered from COVID-19. This chain joins TRBV27 and TRBJ1-4; 8 bases fit TRBD1. The specimen was PBMCs or T cells enriched from blood (not recorded which). The CDR3 DNA sequence: TGTGCCAGCAGCCCAGGACAGGGCTATAATGAAAAACTGTTTTTT. Its translation: CASSPGQGYNEKLFF. The full variable domain, rest sourced from reference TRBV27 and TRBJ1-4, is EAQVTQNPRYLITVTGKKLTVTCSQNMNHEYMSWYRQDPGLGLRQIYYSMNVEVTDKGDVPEGYKVSRKEKRNFPLILESPSPNQTSLYFCASSPGQGYNEKLFFGSGTQLSVL.